Reported below is one T cell receptor (beta chain). These data are taken from a study of blood T cell repertoires in COVID-19. Study-level information: Acute-phase and convalescent COVID-19 samples originated in the United States, Italy and Spain.

CDR1 is LGHNA and CDR2 is YSLEER in the germline V gene. J was trimmed by 7 bases and V by 2 bases; bases with no gene match: 8. The CDR3 extends over 16 amino acids. Measured with immunoSEQ multiplex PCR; TCRdb has only the in-frame clones, and not every one. The profile shows about 57,000 clones, about 80% of them singletons. What was sequenced was peripheral blood. The sequence was obtained from a woman aged 55-70 years with acute or convalescent COVID-19. The rearrangement joins TRBV4-3 to TRBJ1-4; 9 bases match TRBD1. The CDR3 loop is CASSQFTGGLGEKLFF. CDR3 coding DNA: TGCGCCAGCAGCCAATTCACAGGGGGCTTAGGTGAAAAACTGTTTTTT.